The sequence of this TCR beta chain was determined in a study of response to subunit inactivated influenza vaccine. This clonotype came up a few times. Its target is unknown. Points from the study as a whole: The authors suggested that every seasonal influenza vaccination recruits few new T cells.

TCRdb independently ran MiXCR on the RT-PCR reads; one entry per CDR3 protein. This sample has hundreds of thousands of distinct CDR3 sequences, with 15% to 17% found just once. CDR1 and CDR2 (germline): SGHTA, FQGNSA. There are 15 residues in the CDR3. Unmatched junction bases numbered 2, after V lost 2 bases and J lost 3 bases. Source: PBMCs from blood, taken about 13 days after vaccination. The sequence derives from a man aged 50 or older who received an inactivated influenza vaccine. The V call is TRBV7-2, the J call TRBJ2-3; 10 bases align to TRBD2. The CDR3 DNA reads TGTGCCAGCAGCTTAAAGCGGGGGGGAACAGATACGCAGTATTTT. Protein sequence: CASSLKRGGTDTQYF.